The entry below gives a single T cell receptor beta chain sequence along with its context. The target antigen is unknown. Peripheral blood came from all dose cohorts at three timepoints. Germline CDR1 LNHDA, CDR2 SQIVND (reference sequence). This CDR3 is 14 amino acids long. V shed 5 bases, J shed 2 bases, and the junction held 0 bases outside the gene matches. The assay was immunoSEQ multiplex PCR, and TCRdb's table has in-frame clones only and misses some. The profile shows fewer than 75,000 clones, around nine tenths of them singletons. The data belong to a study of OX40 agonist ivuxolimab in advanced cancers. Turning to the study itself: Patients received ivuxolimab, an intravenous treatment, every 2 weeks at 0.01 to 10 mg/kg. Notes on the study in general: Relative to CD4+, CD8+ T cells held more expanded clones on average.

The chain joins TRBV19 to TRBJ2-6, with 7 bases identical to TRBD2. This clonotype was sampled from an adult with an advanced solid tumor such as melanoma, head and neck, liver or kidney cancer. Source: CD4+ or CD8+ T cells sorted from blood, taken in a trial of the OX40 agonist ivuxolimab. This chain's CDR3 is CASSAGAGANVLTF. In nucleotides, the CDR3 is TGTGCCAGTAGTGCGGGAGCTGGGGCCAACGTCCTGACTTTC.